Sequencing of this T cell receptor beta chain was carried out in a study of blood T cell repertoires in COVID-19. About the research overall: The origin of the acute and convalescent COVID-19 samples was the United States, Italy and Spain. T cells, B-cell-depleted T cells, or PBMCs provided the cDNA or gDNA that served as material.

The CDR3 covers 15 residues. V gave up 6 bases and J gave up 2 bases, with 11 bases separating them. CDR1 and CDR2 (germline): LNHDA, SQIVND (reference sequence). Original handling: Counts of nucleated cells, estimated from reference gene primer amplification, were obtained. TCRdb keeps only in-frame clones here, not all; method: immunoSEQ multiplex PCR. The DNA was the basis for D and trimming; V, J and clone size are from that table. The sample includes roughly 80,000 clones, roughly 86% of them seen just once. This receptor was taken from a human donor in a cohort sampled during active COVID-19. Sequencing was carried out using peripheral blood. The chain is built from TRBV19 and TRBJ2-6; tentative D call: TRBD1 (5 bases). CDR3 nucleotide sequence: TGTGCCAGTAGGAAAGGGGTTACTGGGGCCAACGTCCTGACTTTC. This encodes CASRKGVTGANVLTF.